These 4 T cell receptor beta chains originate from one sample sequenced in a study of CD8 T cells in Susac syndrome. Random hexamers primed reverse transcription of about 0.45 to 1 ug RNA. TCRdb re-analysed the immunoSEQ multiplex PCR reads in MiXCR, keeping a single row per CDR3 protein. The profile shows 25,000 to 30,000 distinct CDR3 sequences, less than 95% of them singletons. The sample was CD8+ T cells from PBMCs. The receptors shown here come from a human donor in good health.

The rearrangement links TRBV19 to TRBJ2-1; 8 nucleotides match TRBD1. This CDR3 is 16 amino acids long. Germline-derived CDR1 and CDR2 are LNHDA and SQIVND (reference sequence). V lost 6 bases to trimming and J lost 1 base; unmatched junction nucleotides: 8. CDR3 sequence: CASRSTWTGSYNEQFF. CDR3 nucleotides: TGTGCCAGTAGGTCAACCTGGACAGGGTCCTACAATGAGCAGTTCTTC. The full variable domain, completed using reference TRBV19 and TRBJ2-1, is DGGITQSPKYLFRKEGQNVTLSCEQNLNHDAMYWYRQDPGQGLRLIYYSQIVNDFQKGDIAEGYSVSREKKESFPLTVTSAQKNPTAFYLCASRSTWTGSYNEQFFGPGTRLTVL.

This chain joins TRBV29-1 and TRBJ1-2; 12 bases map to TRBD1. V lost 5 bases, J lost 8 bases, and 9 bases stayed unmatched. The CDR3 consists of 14 residues. In germline, CDR1 is SQVTM, CDR2 ANQGSEA. CDR3 sequence reads: CSVRPGQGARGYTF. CDR3 DNA sequence: TGCAGCGTTCGTCCGGGACAGGGGGCGCGCGGCTACACCTTC.

V and J are TRBV20-1 and TRBJ2-1; 9 nucleotides match TRBD2. The J segment lost 3 bases and the V segment lost 2 bases, leaving 8 bases of the junction unmatched. This CDR3 contains 16 residues. Germline CDR1 reads DFQATT; CDR2 reads SNEGSKA (reference sequence). Here the CDR3 reads CSARPLERGDYNEQFF. The CDR3, as DNA: TGCAGTGCTAGACCCTTGGAGCGGGGGGACTACAATGAGCAGTTCTTC.

The chain recombines TRBV9 with TRBJ2-1; 9 nucleotides agree with TRBD1. The CDR3 totals 15 residues. The germline V gene has CDR1 SGDLS and CDR2 YYNGEE. The J segment lost 9 bases and the V segment lost 0 bases, leaving 7 bases of the junction unmatched. The CDR3 here is CASSVGQGGVLEQFF. The CDR3 bases are TGTGCCAGCAGCGTAGGACAGGGGGGGGTGCTTGAGCAGTTCTTC.